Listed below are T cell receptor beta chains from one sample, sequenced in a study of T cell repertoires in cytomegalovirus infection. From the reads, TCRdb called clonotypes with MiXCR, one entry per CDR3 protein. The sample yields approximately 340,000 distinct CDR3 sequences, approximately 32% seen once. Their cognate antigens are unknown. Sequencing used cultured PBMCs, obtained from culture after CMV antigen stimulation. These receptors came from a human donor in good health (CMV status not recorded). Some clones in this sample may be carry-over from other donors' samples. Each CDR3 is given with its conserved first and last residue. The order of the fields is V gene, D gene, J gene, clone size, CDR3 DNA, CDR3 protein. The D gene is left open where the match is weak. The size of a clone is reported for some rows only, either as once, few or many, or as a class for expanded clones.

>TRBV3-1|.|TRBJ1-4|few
TGTGCCAGCAGCCACGATAGACAGAAACTGTTTTTT
CASSHDRQKLFF
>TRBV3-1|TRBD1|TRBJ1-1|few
TGTGCCAGCAGCCTTGCCGGGACAGTTGAAGCTTTCTTT
CASSLAGTVEAFF
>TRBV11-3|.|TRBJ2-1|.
TGTGCCAGCAGCTCTTGGGCGGGAAACAATGAGCAGTTCTTC
CASSSWAGNNEQFF
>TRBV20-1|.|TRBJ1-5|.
TGCAGTGCTGGATCCAGAAATCAGCCCCAGCATTTT
CSAGSRNQPQHF
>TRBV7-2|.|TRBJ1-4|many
TGTGCCAGCAGCTCACAGTCCGGGGGGACTAATGAAAAACTGTTTTTT
CASSSQSGGTNEKLFF
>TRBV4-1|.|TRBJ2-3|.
TGCGCCAGCAGCCAAGACATATGGGGGAGCACAGATACGCAGTATTTT
CASSQDIWGSTDTQYF
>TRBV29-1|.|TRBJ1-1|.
TGCAGCGTTGAAGATCGGGCCGGGCAGAACACTGAAGCTTTCTTT
CSVEDRAGQNTEAFF
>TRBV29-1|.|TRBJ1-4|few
TGCAGCGTTACCGGGACCCAAAATGAAAAACTGTTTTTT
CSVTGTQNEKLFF
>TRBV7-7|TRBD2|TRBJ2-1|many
TGTGCCAGCAGTTCGGGGGGGCCCTCCTACAATGAGCAGTTCTTC
CASSSGGPSYNEQFF
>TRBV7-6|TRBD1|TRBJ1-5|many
TGTGCCAGCAGCTTAGGAACAGGGGGCAGCGGCCAGCCCCAGCATTTT
CASSLGTGGSGQPQHF
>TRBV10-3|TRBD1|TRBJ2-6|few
TGTGCCATCAGCCCCCGGGACAGCATCTCTGGGGCCAACGTCCTGACTTTC
CAISPRDSISGANVLTF
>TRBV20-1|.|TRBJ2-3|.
TGCAGTGCTGACCTGAACACAGATACGCAGTATTTT
CSADLNTDTQYF
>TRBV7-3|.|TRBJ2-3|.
TGTGCCAGCAGCGCCGCGGACAGACGCACAGATACGCAGTATTTT
CASSAADRRTDTQYF
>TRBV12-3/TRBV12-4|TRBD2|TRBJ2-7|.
TGTACCAGCAGTCGGGGACTAGCGGGGTCCTACGAGCAGTACTTC
CTSSRGLAGSYEQYF
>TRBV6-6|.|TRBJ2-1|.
TGTGCCCTTGGTAAGGAGCAGTTCTTC
CALGKEQFF
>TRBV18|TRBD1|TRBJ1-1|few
TGTGCCAGCTCACCCCAATCCGACAGGGCAAACACTGAAGCTTTCTTT
CASSPQSDRANTEAFF
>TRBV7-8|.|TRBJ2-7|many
TGTGCCAGCAGCCTAGATCTGGCCCGCTACGAGCAGTACTTC
CASSLDLARYEQYF
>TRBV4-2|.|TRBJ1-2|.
TGTGCCAGCAGCCAAGATCACGGAAGGCAGGGCCCCTATGGCTACACCTTC
CASSQDHGRQGPYGYTF
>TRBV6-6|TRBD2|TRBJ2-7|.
TGTGCCAGCAGTTACTCGATCGGGGGGGCGGTCTTCGAGCAGTACTTC
CASSYSIGGAVFEQYF
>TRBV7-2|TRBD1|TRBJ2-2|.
TGTGCCAGCAGCTTATACAGGGGGAACACCGGGGAGCTGTTTTTT
CASSLYRGNTGELFF
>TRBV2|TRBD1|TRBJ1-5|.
TGTGCCAGCAGGGCCCGACAGGGTTCGCAGCCCCAGCATTTT
CASRARQGSQPQHF
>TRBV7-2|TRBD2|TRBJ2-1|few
TGTGCCAGCAGGTCATTCACGACTAGCGAGTACAATGAGCAGTTCTTC
CASRSFTTSEYNEQFF
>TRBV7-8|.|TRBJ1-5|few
TGTGCCAGCACCCCTCGGAGGGGGTTAGGTCAGCCCCAGCATTTT
CASTPRRGLGQPQHF
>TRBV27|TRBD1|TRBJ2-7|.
TGTGCCAGCAGTTACGGACAGGGGGGCTACGAGCAGTACTTC
CASSYGQGGYEQYF
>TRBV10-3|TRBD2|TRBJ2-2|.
TGTGCCATCCTCCTAGCGGGGGCCTTAAACACCGGGGAGCTGTTTTTT
CAILLAGALNTGELFF
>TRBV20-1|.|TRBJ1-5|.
TGCAGTGCTAGAGATGGGACCGCGAATCAGCCCCAGCATTTT
CSARDGTANQPQHF
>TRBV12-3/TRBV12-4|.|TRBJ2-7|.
TGTGCCAGCAGTTTAGAGGACGGGGCCTACGAGCAGTACTTC
CASSLEDGAYEQYF
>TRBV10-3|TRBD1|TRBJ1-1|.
TGTGCCATCAGTGTGCAGGGGGACACTGAAGCTTTCTTT
CAISVQGDTEAFF
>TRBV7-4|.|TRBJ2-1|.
TGTGCCAGCAGCTTAGGCTTGTATGAGCAGTTCTTC
CASSLGLYEQFF
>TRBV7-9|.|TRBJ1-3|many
TGTGCCAGCAGCGCCCCGCCGCGAATTGGAAACACCATATATTTT
CASSAPPRIGNTIYF
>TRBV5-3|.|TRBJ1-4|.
TGTGCCAGCAGCTCCCGAGACGATGAAAAACTGTTTTTT
CASSSRDDEKLFF
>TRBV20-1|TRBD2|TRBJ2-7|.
TGCAGTGCTAGCCTAGCGGGAGGGCCCTACGAGCAGTACTTC
CSASLAGGPYEQYF
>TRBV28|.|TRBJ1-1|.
TGTGCCAGCAGTTTCCCCGCAGGGAACACTGAAGCTTTCTTT
CASSFPAGNTEAFF
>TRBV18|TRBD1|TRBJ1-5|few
TGTGCCAGCTCACCTGGGACAGGACCCAATCAGCCCCAGCATTTT
CASSPGTGPNQPQHF
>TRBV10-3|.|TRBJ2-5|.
TGTGCCATCAGTGAGTCGACATCCCGAGAGACCCAGTACTTC
CAISESTSRETQYF
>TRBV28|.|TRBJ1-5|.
TGTGCCAGCAGTTTATCCCTGCCTGGACGCAATCAGCCCCAGCATTTT
CASSLSLPGRNQPQHF
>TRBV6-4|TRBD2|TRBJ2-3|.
TGTGCCAGCAGTGAGCGGGGGGGCACAGATACGCAGTATTTT
CASSERGGTDTQYF
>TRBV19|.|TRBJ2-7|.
TGTGCCACCCGGGACAACTCCTACGAGCAGTACTTC
CATRDNSYEQYF
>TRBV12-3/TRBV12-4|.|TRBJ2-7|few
TGTGCCAGCACAACCATTTGGGGCCCCGAGCAGTACTTC
CASTTIWGPEQYF
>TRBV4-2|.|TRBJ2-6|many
TGTGCCAGCAGCCAGGACGACAGTAGGTCGGCTGGGGCCAACGTCCTGACTTTC
CASSQDDSRSAGANVLTF
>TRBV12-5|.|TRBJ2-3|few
TGTGCTAGTGCCCCCGAATGGGGCAGGCTTTCAGATACGCAGTATTTT
CASAPEWGRLSDTQYF